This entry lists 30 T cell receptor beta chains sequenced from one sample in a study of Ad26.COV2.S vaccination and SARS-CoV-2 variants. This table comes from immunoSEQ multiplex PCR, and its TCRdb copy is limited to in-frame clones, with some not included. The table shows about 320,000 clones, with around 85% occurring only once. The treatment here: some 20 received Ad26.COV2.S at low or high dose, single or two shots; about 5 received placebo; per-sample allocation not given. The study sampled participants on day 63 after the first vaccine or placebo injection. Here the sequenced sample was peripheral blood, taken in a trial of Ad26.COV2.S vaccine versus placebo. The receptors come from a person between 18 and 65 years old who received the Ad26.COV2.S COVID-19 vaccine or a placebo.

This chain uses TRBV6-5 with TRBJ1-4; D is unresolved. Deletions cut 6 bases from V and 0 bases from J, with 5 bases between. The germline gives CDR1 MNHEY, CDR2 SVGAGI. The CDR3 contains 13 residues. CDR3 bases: TGTGCCAGCAGAGATCCAACTAATGAAAAACTGTTTTTT. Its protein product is CASRDPTNEKLFF.

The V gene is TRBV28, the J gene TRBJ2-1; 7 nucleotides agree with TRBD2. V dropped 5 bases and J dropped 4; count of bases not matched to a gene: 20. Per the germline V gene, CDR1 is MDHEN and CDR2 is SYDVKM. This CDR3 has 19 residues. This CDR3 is CASSPLGGLAVEIYNEQFF. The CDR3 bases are TGTGCCAGCAGTCCCCTCGGAGGGCTAGCGGTAGAAATTTACAATGAGCAGTTCTTC.

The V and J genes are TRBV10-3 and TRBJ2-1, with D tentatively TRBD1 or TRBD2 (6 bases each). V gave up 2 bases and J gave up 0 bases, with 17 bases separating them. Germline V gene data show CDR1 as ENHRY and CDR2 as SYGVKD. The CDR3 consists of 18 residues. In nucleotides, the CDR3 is TGTGCCATCAGTGAGCCCCGGCTAGGGGGGAGCTCCTACAATGAGCAGTTCTTC. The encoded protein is CAISEPRLGGSSYNEQFF.

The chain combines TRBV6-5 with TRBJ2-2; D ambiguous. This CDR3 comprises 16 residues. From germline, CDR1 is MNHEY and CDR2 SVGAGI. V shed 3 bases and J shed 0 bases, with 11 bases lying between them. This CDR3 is CASSYYNPANTGELFF. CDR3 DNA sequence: TGTGCCAGCAGTTATTACAACCCCGCGAACACCGGGGAGCTGTTTTTT.

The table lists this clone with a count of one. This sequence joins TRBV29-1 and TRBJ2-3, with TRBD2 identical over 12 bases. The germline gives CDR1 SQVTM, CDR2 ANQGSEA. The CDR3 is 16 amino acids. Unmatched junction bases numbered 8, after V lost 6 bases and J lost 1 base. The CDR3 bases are TGCAGCGTGAAGACTAGCGGGGGCCTACGCACAGATACGCAGTATTTT. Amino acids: CSVKTSGGLRTDTQYF.

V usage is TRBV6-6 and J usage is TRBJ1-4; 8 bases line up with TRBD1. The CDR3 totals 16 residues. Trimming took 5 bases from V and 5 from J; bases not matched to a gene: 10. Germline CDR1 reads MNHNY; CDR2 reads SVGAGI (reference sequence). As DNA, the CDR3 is TGTGCCAGCAGTCCGGGACAGGTTGGGCTAAATGAAAAACTGTTTTTT. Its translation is CASSPGQVGLNEKLFF.

DNA for the CDR3: TGTGCCAGCAGCTTGGACACGGATCTTAGATATGGCTACACCTTC. Translating gives CASSLDTDLRYGYTF. The chain has TRBV5-4 and TRBJ1-2; no definite D call. CDR1 is SGHNT, CDR2 YYREEE, per germline (reference sequence). The length of the CDR3 is 15 residues. V lost 0 bases and J lost 5, with 14 bases in between.

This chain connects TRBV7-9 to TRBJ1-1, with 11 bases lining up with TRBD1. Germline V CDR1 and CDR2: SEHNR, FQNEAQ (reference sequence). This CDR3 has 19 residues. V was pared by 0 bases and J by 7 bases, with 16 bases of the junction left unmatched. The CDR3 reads CASSLASPRVWTGGIEAFF. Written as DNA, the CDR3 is TGTGCCAGCAGCTTAGCCTCCCCCCGTGTCTGGACAGGGGGCATTGAAGCTTTCTTT.

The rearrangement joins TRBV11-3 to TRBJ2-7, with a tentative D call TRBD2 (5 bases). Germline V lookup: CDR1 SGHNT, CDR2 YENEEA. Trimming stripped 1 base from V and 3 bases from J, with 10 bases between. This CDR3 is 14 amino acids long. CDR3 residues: CASSLVASNYEQYF. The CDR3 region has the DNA TGTGCCAGCAGCTTAGTAGCGTCCAACTACGAGCAGTACTTC.

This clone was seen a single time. Here the CDR3 DNA reads TGTGCCAGCAGTTTAGCAGGGGGCGGTATAGAGACCCAGTACTTC. The encoded protein is CASSLAGGGIETQYF. The J gene is TRBJ2-5, the V gene TRBV28; 8 bases agree with TRBD1. The V gene end was trimmed by 2 bases and the J gene end by 4 bases; junction bases not matched to a gene: 6. This CDR3 is 15 amino acids long. The germline V gene has CDR1 MDHEN and CDR2 SYDVKM.

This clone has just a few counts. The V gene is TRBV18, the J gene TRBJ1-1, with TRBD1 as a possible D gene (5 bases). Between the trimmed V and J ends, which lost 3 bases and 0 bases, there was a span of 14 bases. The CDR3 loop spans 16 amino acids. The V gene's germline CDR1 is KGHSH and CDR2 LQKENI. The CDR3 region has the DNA TGTGCCAGCTCACCGTGGGGCGAAGGCGTGAACACTGAAGCTTTCTTT. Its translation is CASSPWGEGVNTEAFF.

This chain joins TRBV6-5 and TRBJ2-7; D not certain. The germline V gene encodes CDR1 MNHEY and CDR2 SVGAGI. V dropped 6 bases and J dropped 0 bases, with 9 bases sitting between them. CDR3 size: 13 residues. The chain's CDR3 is CASSPHSSYEQYF. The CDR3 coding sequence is TGTGCCAGCAGCCCCCACAGCTCCTACGAGCAGTACTTC.

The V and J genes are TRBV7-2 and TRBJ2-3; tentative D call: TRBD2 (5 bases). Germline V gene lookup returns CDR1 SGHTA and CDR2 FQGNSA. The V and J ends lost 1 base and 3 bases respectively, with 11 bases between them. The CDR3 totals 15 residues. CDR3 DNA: TGTGCCAGCAGCTTAGAAGTAACGGGAACAGATACGCAGTATTTT. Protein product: CASSLEVTGTDTQYF.

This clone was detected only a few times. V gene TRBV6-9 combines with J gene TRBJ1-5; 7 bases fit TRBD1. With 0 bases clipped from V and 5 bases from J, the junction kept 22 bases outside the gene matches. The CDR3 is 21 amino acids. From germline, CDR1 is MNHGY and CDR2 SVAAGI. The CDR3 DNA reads TGTGCCAGCAGTTATTCCCCAAGGGGGCGTAAAAGGGTGCCCCGACATCAGCCCCAGCATTTT. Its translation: CASSYSPRGRKRVPRHQPQHF.

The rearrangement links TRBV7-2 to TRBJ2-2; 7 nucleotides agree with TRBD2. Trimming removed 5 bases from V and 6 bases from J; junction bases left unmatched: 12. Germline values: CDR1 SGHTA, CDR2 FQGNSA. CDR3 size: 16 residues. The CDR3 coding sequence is TGTGCCAGCAGCCCTGGGAGGGGTACCGGATCCGGGGAGCTGTTTTTT. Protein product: CASSPGRGTGSGELFF.

The CDR3, as DNA: TGTGCCAGTAGTATTTGGACCGGGGTTCTGGAGACCCAGTACTTC. Protein: CASSIWTGVLETQYF. The rearrangement joins TRBV19 to TRBJ2-5; D is perhaps TRBD2 (5 bases). The CDR3 runs 15 residues. Between the trimmed V and J ends, which lost 3 bases and 5 bases, there was a span of 16 bases. Per germline, CDR1 LNHDA and CDR2 SQIVND (reference sequence). Using reference TRBV19 and TRBJ2-5 for the parts outside the CDR3, the full variable domain is DGGITQSPKYLFRKEGQNVTLSCEQNLNHDAMYWYRQDPGQGLRLIYYSQIVNDFQKGDIAEGYSVSREKKESFPLTVTSAQKNPTAFYLCASSIWTGVLETQYFGPGTRLLVL.

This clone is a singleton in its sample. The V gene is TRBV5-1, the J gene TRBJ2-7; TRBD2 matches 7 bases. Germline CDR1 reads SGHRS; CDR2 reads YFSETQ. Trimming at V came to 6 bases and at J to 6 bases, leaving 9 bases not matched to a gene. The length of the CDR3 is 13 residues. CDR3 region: CASTPPTSREQYF. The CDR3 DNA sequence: TGCGCCAGCACACCTCCGACTAGCCGCGAGCAGTACTTC.

CDR3: CASRKGIGEKLFF. As DNA, the CDR3 is TGTGCCAGCAGAAAGGGGATTGGTGAAAAACTGTTTTTT. This chain connects TRBV6-5 to TRBJ1-4; weak D call: TRBD1 (5 bases). V was trimmed by 6 bases and J by 7 bases, leaving 12 bases between them. Per the germline V gene, CDR1 is MNHEY and CDR2 is SVGAGI. There are 13 residues in the CDR3.

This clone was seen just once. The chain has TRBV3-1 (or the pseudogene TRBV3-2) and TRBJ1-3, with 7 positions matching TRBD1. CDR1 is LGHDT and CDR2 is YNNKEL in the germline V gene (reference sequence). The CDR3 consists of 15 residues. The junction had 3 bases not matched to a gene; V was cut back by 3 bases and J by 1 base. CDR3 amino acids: CASSQDRTSGNTIYF. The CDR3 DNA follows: TGTGCCAGCAGCCAGGACAGGACGTCTGGAAACACCATATATTTT.

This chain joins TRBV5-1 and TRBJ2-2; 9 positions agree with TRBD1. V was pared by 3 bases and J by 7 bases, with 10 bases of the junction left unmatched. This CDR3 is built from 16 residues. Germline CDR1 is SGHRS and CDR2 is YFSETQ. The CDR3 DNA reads TGCGCCAGCAGCTCATGGGACAGGGATGGGAACGGGGAGCTGTTTTTT. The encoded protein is CASSSWDRDGNGELFF.

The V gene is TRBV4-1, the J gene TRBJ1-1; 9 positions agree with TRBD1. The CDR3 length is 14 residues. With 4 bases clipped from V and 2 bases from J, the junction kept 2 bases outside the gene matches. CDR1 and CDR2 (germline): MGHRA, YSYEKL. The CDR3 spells CASSLTGGNTEAFF. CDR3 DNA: TGCGCCAGCAGCCTTACAGGGGGCAACACTGAAGCTTTCTTT.

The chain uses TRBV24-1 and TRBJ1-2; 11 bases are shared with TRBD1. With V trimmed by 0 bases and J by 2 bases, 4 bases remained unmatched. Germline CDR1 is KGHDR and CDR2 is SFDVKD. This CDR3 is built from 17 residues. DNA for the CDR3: TGTGCCACCAGTGATTTGGAAGGGACAGGGGGGAACTATGGCTACACCTTC. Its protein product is CATSDLEGTGGNYGYTF.

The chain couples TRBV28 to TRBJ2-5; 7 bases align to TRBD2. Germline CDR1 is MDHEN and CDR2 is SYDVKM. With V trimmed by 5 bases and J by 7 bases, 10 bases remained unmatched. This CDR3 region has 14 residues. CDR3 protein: CASSASKGGRTQYF. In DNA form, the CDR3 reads TGTGCCAGCAGTGCCTCAAAGGGAGGGAGGACCCAGTACTTC.

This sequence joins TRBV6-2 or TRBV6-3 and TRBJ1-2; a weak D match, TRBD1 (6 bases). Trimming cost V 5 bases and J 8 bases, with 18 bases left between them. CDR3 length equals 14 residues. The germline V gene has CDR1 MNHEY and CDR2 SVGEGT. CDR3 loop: CASSASGDPWGYTF. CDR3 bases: TGTGCCAGCAGTGCCTCAGGGGATCCGTGGGGCTACACCTTC.

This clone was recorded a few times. The CDR3 nucleotides are TGTGCCAGCAGCGCTTTCCGGGGGCCAGATACGCAGTATTTT. Translation gives CASSAFRGPDTQYF. The J gene is TRBJ2-3, the V gene TRBV9; the D call may be TRBD1 or TRBD2 (6 bases each). V lost 3 bases to trimming and J lost 4 bases, with 12 bases between them. The germline CDR1 and CDR2 sequences are SGDLS and YYNGEE. The CDR3 length is 14 residues.

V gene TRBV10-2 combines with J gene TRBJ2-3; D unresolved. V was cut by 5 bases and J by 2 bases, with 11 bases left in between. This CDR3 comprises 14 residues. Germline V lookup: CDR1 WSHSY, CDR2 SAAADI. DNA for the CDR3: TGCGCCAGCAGTAAAAAGCGATCCACAGATACGCAGTATTTT. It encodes CASSKKRSTDTQYF.

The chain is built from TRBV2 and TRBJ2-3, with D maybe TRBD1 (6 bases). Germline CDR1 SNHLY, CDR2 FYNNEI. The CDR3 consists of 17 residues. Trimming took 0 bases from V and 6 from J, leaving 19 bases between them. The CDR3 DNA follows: TGTGCCAGCAGTGAAGCCCGGACAGCCCTTGGCCAGGATACGCAGTATTTT. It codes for CASSEARTALGQDTQYF.

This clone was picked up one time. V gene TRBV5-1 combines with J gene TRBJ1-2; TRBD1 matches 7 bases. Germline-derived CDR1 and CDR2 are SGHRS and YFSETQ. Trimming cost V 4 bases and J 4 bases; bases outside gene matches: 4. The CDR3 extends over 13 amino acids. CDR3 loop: CASSDRDIYGYTF. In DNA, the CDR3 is TGCGCCAGCAGCGACAGGGATATCTATGGCTACACCTTC. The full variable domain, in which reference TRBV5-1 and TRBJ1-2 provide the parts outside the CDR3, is KAGVTQTPRYLIKTRGQQVTLSCSPISGHRSVSWYQQTPGQGLQFLFEYFSETQRNKGNFPGRFSGRQFSNSRSEMNVSTLELGDSALYLCASSDRDIYGYTFGSGTRLTVV.

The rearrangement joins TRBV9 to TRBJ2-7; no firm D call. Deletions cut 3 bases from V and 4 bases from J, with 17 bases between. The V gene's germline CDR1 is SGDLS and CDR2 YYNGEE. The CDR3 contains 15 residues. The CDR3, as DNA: TGTGCCAGCAGCGAGGAAAGTTCTCCAACGTACGAGCAGTACTTC. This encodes CASSEESSPTYEQYF. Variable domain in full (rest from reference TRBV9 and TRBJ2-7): DSGVTQTPKHLITATGQRVTLRCSPRSGDLSVYWYQQSLDQGLQFLIQYYNGEERAKGNILERFSAQQFPDLHSELNLSSLELGDSALYFCASSEESSPTYEQYFGPGTRLTVT.

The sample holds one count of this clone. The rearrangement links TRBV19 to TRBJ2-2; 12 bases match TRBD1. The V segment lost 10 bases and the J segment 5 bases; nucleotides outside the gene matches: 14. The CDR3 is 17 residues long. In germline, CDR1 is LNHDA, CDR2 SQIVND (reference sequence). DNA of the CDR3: TGTGCCACCTTTTCCGGGACAGGGGGCGGATGGACCGGGGAGCTGTTTTTT. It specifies CATFSGTGGGWTGELFF.